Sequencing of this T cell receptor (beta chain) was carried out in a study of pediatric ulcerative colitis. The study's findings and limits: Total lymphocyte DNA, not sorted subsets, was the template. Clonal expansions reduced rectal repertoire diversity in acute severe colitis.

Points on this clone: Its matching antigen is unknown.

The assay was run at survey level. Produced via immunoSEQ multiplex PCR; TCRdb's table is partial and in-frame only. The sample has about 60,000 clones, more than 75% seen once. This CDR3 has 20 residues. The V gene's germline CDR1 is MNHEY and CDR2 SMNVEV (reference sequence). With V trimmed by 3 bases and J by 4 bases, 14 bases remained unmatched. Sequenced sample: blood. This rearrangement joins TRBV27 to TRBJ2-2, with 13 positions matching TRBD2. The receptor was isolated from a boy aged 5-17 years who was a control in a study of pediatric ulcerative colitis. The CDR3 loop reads CASSFGTSGNGVLLTGELFF. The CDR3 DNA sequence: TGTGCCAGCAGTTTCGGGACTAGCGGGAACGGGGTCCTGCTCACCGGGGAGCTGTTTTTT.